Sequencing of this T cell receptor beta chain was carried out in a study of blood T cell repertoires in COVID-19 (TCRdb year 2020). Some background on the complete study: Samples from collaborators originated in the United States, Italy and Spain and spanned both the acute and convalescent phases of COVID-19. The sample metadata nearly always contained a de-identified subject ID, COVID-19 status, age in years and sex. The material from the prospective study consisted of cDNA or gDNA derived from T cells, B-cell-depleted T cells, or PBMCs. The samples were drawn from two sources: the first 160 participants of the ongoing ImmuneRACE study, and 1,200 or so subjects contributed by 6 global collaborators. Deeply sampled blood TCRbeta repertoires from subjects exposed to, actively infected with, or recovered from COVID-19 were included in the dataset. HLA class I and class II types, where available, came from metadata supplied by the sample provider rather than from assay-based typing. The repertoires were released in a freely available public database meant as a resource for research on the immune response to SARS-CoV-2. The paper's findings and limits, for the study overall: The quantity of clinical and demographic metadata differed by source and by participant and was supplied without curation.

The immunoSEQ Assay, a bias-controlled multiplex PCR, was used to amplify TCRbeta CDR3 regions from genomic DNA. The source study handled its data this way. The number of nucleated cells in each sample was estimated from the amplification of reference gene primers within the assay. To quantify the absolute abundance of each unique TCRbeta CDR3 rearrangement, sequence reads were collapsed and filtered. Productive Simpson clonality was computed per sample as the square root of Simpson's diversity index over productive rearrangements. Sourced from immuneACCESS, this table was stored by TCRdb with only in-frame sequences that have V and J called. A share of the clones is absent; for the studies checked, an unresolved V gene accounts for under half, and the remainder has no known explanation. V and J calls and clone size are copied from that table; D and trimming were computed from the DNA. Present in this sample are 150,000 to 200,000 clones, roughly three quarters of which were seen just once. The ten largest account for over 5% of the sample.

A word on this clone: It has no known antigen specificity. No quality values exist for individual bases; no much larger clone is one base distant.

In Seattle, one collaborating source enrolled patients while the infection was active and tracked those patients longitudinally over the course of disease. The collaborating institutions used their own protocols to collect whole blood in K2EDTA tubes. For TCRbeta analysis, collaborators shipped samples in one of three forms: frozen whole blood, isolated PBMCs, or DNA extracted from either of those sample types. V drops 3 bases and J drops 2 bases, leaving 29 bases in between. Its CDR3 holds 20 amino acids, cysteine through phenylalanine. Of all the DNA, just the CDR3 is kept, 60 bases in frame from base 1. For CDR1 and CDR2, the germline V gene (reference sequence) lists DFQATT and SNEGSKA.

The chain uses TRBV20-1 and TRBJ1-5; perhaps TRBD1 is the D gene, with 5 bases matching. This TCR derives from a woman aged 40 to 55 with COVID-19, enrolled during active disease. The material sequenced was peripheral blood. Read as DNA, the sequence is TGCAGTGCTAGTCTCTATAGGCGGACGGACACTTCTGAGGGCAATCAGCCCCAGCATTTT. This encodes CSASLYRRTDTSEGNQPQHF.